These 2 T cell receptor beta chains were sequenced from one sample in a study of T cells after yellow fever vaccination. TCRdb recomputed calls from the 5' RACE reads with MiXCR, one row per CDR3 protein. Seen here are a few hundred thousand distinct CDR3 sequences, approximately 4.3% observed once, and the top ten hold roughly a fifth. Sequencing used PBMCs, obtained 15 days after the yellow fever booster vaccination. All receptors derive from a young man who received the YFV17D yellow fever vaccine.

This clonotype was found many times. This chain connects TRBV9 to TRBJ1-3; D might be TRBD1 (5 bases). Germline CDR1 and CDR2: SGDLS and YYNGEE. CDR3 size: 14 residues. Trimming shortened V by 0 bases and J by 2 bases, and 6 bases separated the two germline ends. CDR3 amino acids: CASSVGTTGNTIYF. CDR3 coding DNA: TGTGCCAGCAGCGTAGGGACAACTGGAAACACCATATATTTT.

This clonotype was picked up many times. The rearrangement uses TRBV4-3 and TRBJ2-5; either TRBD1 or TRBD2 may fit D (5 bases each). This CDR3 contains 15 residues. Between the trimmed V and J ends, which lost 0 bases and 1 base, there was a span of 9 bases. Per germline, CDR1 LGHNA and CDR2 YSLEER. CDR3 sequence (DNA): TGCGCCAGCAGCCAAGATATGAGGGGCCAAGAGACCCAGTACTTC. This gives the protein CASSQDMRGQETQYF.